This entry is about one T cell receptor beta chain. The data were taken from a study of T-cell memory formation after mild COVID-19. TCRdb reprocessed the 5' RACE reads via MiXCR and lists one record per CDR3 protein. The sample lists a few hundred thousand distinct CDR3 sequences, approximately 15% seen once, with 22% in the top ten. This CDR3 is built from 20 residues. CDR1 is MNHEY and CDR2 is SVGAGI in the germline V gene. V lost 1 base and J 3 bases, leaving 25 bases between the germline ends. The sequence was obtained from a man younger than 35 who had mild COVID-19 (a few samples of this study predate the infection). Cell type and time point are not known. Sequenced input: PBMCs or a T cell subset sorted from them (not recorded which). This chain joins TRBV6-5 and TRBJ1-5, with D possibly matching TRBD1 (5 bases). Here the CDR3 reads CASSYWRGPDRKFFNQPQHF. CDR3 DNA: TGTGCCAGCAGTTACTGGAGGGGACCGGACCGTAAGTTTTTCAATCAGCCCCAGCATTTT.